What follows is one T cell receptor (beta chain) and its context. Its antigen is unknown. The data belong to a study of T cell responses to AZD1222 COVID-19 vaccine. The CDR3 has 12 residues. V was clipped by 7 bases and J by 8 bases; unmatched bases: 7. Generated by immunoSEQ multiplex PCR, the TCRdb table keeps only in-frame clones and is missing some. The sample holds about 53,000 clones, 84% seen once. Study-wide findings and caveats: Targets within unmutated variant regions were reportedly found for nearly half of spike-specific TCRs. Spike-specific TCRs gained breadth and depth after people received two AZD1222 doses. White British ancestry dominated among donors, who included more females, and clonal diversity was possibly underestimated. Regions 160-218 and 743-854 dominated among vaccine-associated CD4 TCRs spanning spike.

This sequence was found in an adult in good health. The rearrangement links TRBV12-3 or TRBV12-4 to TRBJ1-2; 7 bases line up with TRBD1. The material was peripheral blood, obtained on day 0 of AZD1222 vaccination. In DNA, the CDR3 is TGTGCCAGCACTATACAGGGGTGGGGCTACACCTTC. Protein sequence: CASTIQGWGYTF.